Following are 2 T cell receptor beta chains from one sample sequenced in a study of post-analysis software for immune sequencing data. Study results and caveats: Five or six TRBV segments, TRBV5-6, TRBV5-1 and TRBV20-1 among them, were found more frequent in patients than controls.

No antigen has been identified for these receptors. Unique-molecular-identifier-tagged TCR beta cDNA libraries were used. TCRdb processed the PCR reads anew with MiXCR; each CDR3 protein has one entry. In the table there are about 200,000 distinct CDR3 sequences, around 29% of which are singletons. The sample taken for sequencing was blood. These receptors came from a girl aged 2-17 years with multiple sclerosis.

The chain couples TRBV29-1 to TRBJ1-5, with a tentative D call TRBD1 (5 bases). The germline gives CDR1 SQVTM, CDR2 ANQGSEA. The ends were cut back, 6 bases at V and 4 bases at J, with 16 bases in the middle. This CDR3 is built from 14 residues. In DNA, the CDR3 is TGCAGCGTGGGGGTTGGGGGTTCTAATCAGCCCCAGCATTTT. Residues: CSVGVGGSNQPQHF. Full variable domain (missing parts from reference TRBV29-1 and TRBJ1-5): SAVISQKPSRDICQRGTSLTIQCQVDSQVTMMFWYRQQPGQSLTLIATANQGSEATYESGFVIDKFPISRPNLTFSTLTVSNMSPEDSSIYLCSVGVGGSNQPQHFGDGTRLSIL.

The rearrangement joins TRBV28 to TRBJ2-7, with 11 bases lining up with TRBD2. V shed 5 bases and J 4 bases; nucleotides not matched to a gene: 7. The CDR3 is 15 amino acids. Germline V gene data show CDR1 as MDHEN and CDR2 as SYDVKM. The CDR3 reads CASSPLLAGEYEQYF. The CDR3 nucleotides are TGTGCCAGCAGTCCGCTACTAGCGGGAGAATACGAGCAGTACTTC.